This T cell receptor beta chain is drawn from a study of immune heterogeneity within non-small cell lung tumors. Bulk tumor genomic DNA, 450 to 600 ng per sample, was the template. During surgery, several far-apart biopsies were obtained from every primary tumor. Samples came from untreated patients having curative surgery for newly diagnosed non-small cell lung cancer. The V gene's germline CDR1 is DFQATT and CDR2 SNEGSKA (reference sequence). V gave up 1 base and J gave up 9 bases; unmatched junction bases: 8. CDR3 length: 14 amino acids. Concerning this clonotype: No antigen is known for it.

Notes on the study in general: Between one patient and another, high-frequency T-cell receptor beta clonotypes were largely distinct.

A first 10-cycle multiplex round used 32 V-gene and 13 J-gene primers on TCR beta CDR3. MiXCR, run by TCRdb on the multiplex PCR reads, gives a single entry per CDR3 protein. This sample yields about 11,000 distinct CDR3 sequences, of which approximately 20% are seen a single time; 3% to 4.5% belongs to the top ten. Source material: lung tumor tissue. The chain links TRBV20-1 to TRBJ2-1; TRBD2 matches 8 bases. The TCR was taken from a man between 60 and 75 years old with non-small cell lung cancer. The CDR3 DNA reads as TGCAGTGCTAGAGGGACTAGCATCAGGGGTGAGCAGTTCTTC. It specifies CSARGTSIRGEQFF.